This TCR beta chain was sequenced for a study of Ad26.COV2.S vaccination and SARS-CoV-2 variants. Study-wide points: Vaccine recipients surpassed placebo recipients in spike-specific TCR breadth. Responses of spike-specific T cells (both CD8+ and CD4+) reportedly showed substantial breadth after vaccination.

CDR1 is KGHSH, CDR2 LQKENI, per germline. Trimming took off 2 bases at V and 6 bases at J, with 17 bases between the two ends. The CDR3 is 16 residues long. Points on this clone: Antigen: not known.

The data were produced by immunoSEQ multiplex PCR, yet TCRdb's version contains in-frame clones alone and is incomplete. In the table there are about 350,000 clones, 75% to 90% of which are singletons. Treatment indicated: 19 received Ad26.COV2.S at low or high dose, single or two shots; 5 received placebo; per-sample allocation not given. On day 63 after the first injection, vaccine and placebo recipients gave samples. An Ad26 vector expressing Wuhan-strain SARS-CoV-2 spike served as the vaccine. This sequence originates from a person aged 18-60 years who received the Ad26.COV2.S COVID-19 vaccine or a placebo. The chain recombines TRBV18 with TRBJ1-3; tentatively, D is TRBD1 (6 bases). This specimen was peripheral blood, taken in a trial of Ad26.COV2.S vaccine versus placebo. CDR3 amino acids: CASSPIVQGQQNTIYF. The CDR3 DNA is TGTGCCAGCTCACCAATCGTACAGGGACAACAAAACACCATATATTTT.